What follows are 28 T cell receptor beta chains derived from one specimen sequenced in a study of vaccination effects on CD4 cells after COVID-19. The table came from immunoSEQ multiplex PCR; TCRdb's copy has only in-frame clones and leaves some out. The sample lists 20,000 to 25,000 clones, roughly 73% occurring once. Viral peptide pools were used in the ViraFEST assay to expand antigen-specific CD4+ T cells, and sequencing came afterward. Researchers isolated CD4+ T cells once less than 13 days of culture had elapsed. Among the vaccine recipients, none had a prior SARS-CoV-2 infection, and nucleocapsid antibodies were negative. These receptors' targets are unknown. Material: CD4+ T cells from PBMCs cultured with HCoV-NL63 spike peptides, obtained before COVID-19 vaccination. The receptors originated from a human donor who received a COVID-19 vaccine.

The V call is TRBV14, the J call TRBJ1-6, with a possible D match to TRBD1 (5 bases). Germline values: CDR1 SGHDN, CDR2 FVKESK. The CDR3 spans 15 residues. V was pared by 4 bases and J by 7 bases, with 14 bases between. CDR3 nucleotides: TGTGCCAGCAGCCCAAGGGGAGCATTGAATTCACCCCTCCACTTT. Translating gives CASSPRGALNSPLHF.

The V gene is TRBV3-1 (or the pseudogene TRBV3-2), the J gene TRBJ2-3; maybe TRBD1 (5 bases). Germline values: CDR1 LGHDT, CDR2 YNNKEL (reference sequence). V was cut by 1 base and J by 4 bases, with 15 bases left in between. CDR3 length equals 16 residues. The CDR3 DNA sequence: TGTGCCAGCAGCCAAGCCCCAGGGCTTAAGGCAGATACGCAGTATTTT. Its protein product is CASSQAPGLKADTQYF.

The chain combines TRBV2 with TRBJ2-7; either TRBD1 or TRBD2 may fit D (6 bases each). The V gene's germline CDR1 is SNHLY and CDR2 FYNNEI. This CDR3 spans 15 amino acids. Deletions cut 6 bases from V and 2 bases from J, with 17 bases between. The CDR3 nucleotides read TGTGCCAGCAGGTATGAGGGGGAGGCTACCTACGAGCAGTACTTC. As protein: CASRYEGEATYEQYF.

J is TRBJ1-4 and V is TRBV7-9; the match to TRBD1 covers 9 bases. The CDR3 length is 15 residues. J was trimmed by 8 bases and V by 5 bases; bases with no gene match: 9. Germline assignment: CDR1 SEHNR and CDR2 FQNEAQ (reference sequence). CDR3 nucleotides: TGTGCCAGCAGCCCCCCCGGGACAGGGAACGAAAAACTGTTTTTT. Its translation is CASSPPGTGNEKLFF.

The chain links TRBV28 to TRBJ1-3; D unclear. The CDR3 extends over 15 amino acids. Germline lookup yields CDR1 MDHEN and CDR2 SYDVKM. Trimming took off 6 bases at V and 1 base at J, with 13 bases between the two ends. The CDR3, as DNA: TGTGCCAGCAGCCCCGGCTCGGGATCTGGAAACACCATATATTTT. Its protein is CASSPGSGSGNTIYF.

J is TRBJ2-7 and V is TRBV4-1; 9 bases agree with TRBD2. The CDR3 consists of 15 residues. Germline loops: CDR1 MGHRA, CDR2 YSYEKL. J lost 3 bases, V lost 0 bases, and 3 bases had no gene match. The CDR3 sequence is CASSQEYSGGYEQYF. The DNA for the CDR3 is TGCGCCAGCAGCCAAGAATATAGCGGGGGCTACGAGCAGTACTTC.

This clone showed up just once. V and J are TRBV2 and TRBJ1-4; D call uncertain. The CDR3 sequence is 14 residues long. The germline CDR1 and CDR2 sequences are SNHLY and FYNNEI. V was pared by 5 bases and J by 4 bases, with 11 bases between. The CDR3 spells CASSSQSVNEKLFF. The CDR3 DNA reads TGTGCCAGCAGTTCTCAGTCAGTTAATGAAAAACTGTTTTTT.

The gene calls are TRBV29-1 and TRBJ2-7, with D perhaps given as TRBD1 or TRBD2 (5 bases each). Germline values: CDR1 SQVTM, CDR2 ANQGSEA. Trimming removed 5 bases at V and 3 bases at J, with 14 bases between. The CDR3 extends over 13 amino acids. The CDR3, as DNA: TGCAGCGTTTCCCGAGGGGCTGGCTACGAGCAGTACTTC. This translates into CSVSRGAGYEQYF.

The chain links TRBV9 to TRBJ1-6; D not certain. V was pared by 0 bases and J by 6 bases, with 10 bases between. The germline V gene encodes CDR1 SGDLS and CDR2 YYNGEE. CDR3 length equals 15 residues. This CDR3 reads CASSVGTGPNSPLHF. The CDR3 DNA sequence: TGTGCCAGCAGCGTAGGTACGGGCCCTAATTCACCCCTCCACTTT.

The CDR3 sequence is CASSLSQGLGTEAFF. The DNA of the CDR3 is TGTGCCAGCAGCTTATCTCAGGGGTTGGGCACTGAAGCTTTCTTT. The V and J genes are TRBV7-2 and TRBJ1-1; TRBD1 might be the D (6 bases). From germline, CDR1 is SGHTA and CDR2 FQGNSA. The V end lost 2 bases, the J end lost 4 bases, and 14 bases lay between the germline ends. There are 15 residues in the CDR3.

The gene calls are TRBV19 and TRBJ2-6; D possibly uses TRBD1 or TRBD2 (6 bases each). Germline V lookup: CDR1 LNHDA, CDR2 SQIVND (reference sequence). This CDR3 has 17 residues. Deletions cut 7 bases from V and 0 bases from J, with 16 bases between. The CDR3 nucleotides are TGTGCCAGTAAAAGGGGGGTGTTCGACTCTGGGGCCAACGTCCTGACTTTC. Translation: CASKRGVFDSGANVLTF.

The V call is TRBV6-1, the J call TRBJ2-7; 7 bases are a match to TRBD1. The CDR3 runs to 14 residues. V shed 1 base and J 7 bases; nucleotides not matched to a gene: 7. Germline lookup yields CDR1 MNHNS and CDR2 SASEGT. CDR3 sequence reads: CASSEGTGRREQYF. The CDR3 DNA sequence: TGTGCCAGCAGTGAAGGGACAGGTCGTCGGGAGCAGTACTTC.

This sequence joins TRBV5-4 and TRBJ2-3, with 7 bases identical to TRBD1. Germline-derived CDR1 and CDR2 are SGHNT and YYREEE (reference sequence). The CDR3 totals 15 residues. The V gene end was trimmed by 5 bases and the J gene end by 5 bases; junction bases not matched to a gene: 11. Here the CDR3 DNA reads TGTGCCAGCAGTTCACCGGGACAGATGGTAGATACGCAGTATTTT. This gives the protein CASSSPGQMVDTQYF.

The chain joins TRBV5-1 to TRBJ1-1; D may be TRBD1 (5 bases). Germline V CDR1 and CDR2: SGHRS, YFSETQ. Trimming removed 0 bases from V and 4 bases from J, with 16 bases in between. This CDR3 is built from 16 residues. CDR3 bases: TGCGCCAGCAGCTTGGCCTCGGGGACCGAGGGCACTGAAGCTTTCTTT. It codes for CASSLASGTEGTEAFF.

The chain employs TRBV28 and TRBJ1-3, with D hard to call. Between the trimmed V and J ends, which lost 6 bases and 8 bases, there was a span of 11 bases. The CDR3 runs to 12 residues. Germline V gene data show CDR1 as MDHEN and CDR2 as SYDVKM. CDR3 nucleotide sequence: TGTGCCAGCAGACGACCCCGGGACACCATATATTTT. This translates into CASRRPRDTIYF.

In its sample, this clone was seen once. The V call is TRBV7-8, the J call TRBJ1-2; 7 nucleotides align to TRBD1. Germline V gene data show CDR1 as SGHVS and CDR2 as FQNEAQ. V lost 2 bases, J lost 8 bases, and 14 bases stayed unmatched. The CDR3 consists of 16 residues. The CDR3 region is CASSLRGLGTSRGYTF. The CDR3 DNA is TGTGCCAGCAGCTTAAGGGGGCTGGGGACTAGTAGAGGCTACACCTTC.

The chain links TRBV7-2 to TRBJ2-7, with D possibly being TRBD1 or TRBD2 (5 bases each). This CDR3 spans 14 amino acids. V lost 7 bases to trimming and J lost 6 bases, with 19 bases between them. CDR1 SGHTA and CDR2 FQGNSA come from the germline V gene. This CDR3 reads CASKPGTQLREQYF. The CDR3 coding sequence is TGTGCCAGCAAACCCGGGACCCAACTACGCGAGCAGTACTTC.

The CDR3 sequence is CASSLQGAENIQYF. CDR3 coding DNA: TGTGCCAGCAGCTTACAGGGGGCAGAAAACATTCAGTACTTC. This chain uses TRBV5-4 with TRBJ2-4; TRBD1 matches 9 bases. The junction had 2 bases not matched to a gene; V was cut back by 2 bases and J by 5 bases. The germline CDR1 and CDR2 sequences are SGHNT and YYREEE (reference sequence). This CDR3 has 14 residues. Full variable domain (rest looked up from reference TRBV5-4 and TRBJ2-4): ETGVTQSPTHLIKTRGQQVTLRCSSQSGHNTVSWYQQALGQGPQFIFQYYREEENGRGNFPPRFSGLQFPNYSSELNVNALELDDSALYLCASSLQGAENIQYFGAGTRLSVL.

This clone was seen more than once but under ten times. This sequence joins TRBV7-2 and TRBJ2-7, with a tentative D call TRBD2 (5 bases). The CDR3 contains 15 residues. The germline V gene has CDR1 SGHTA and CDR2 FQGNSA. Trimming left V 1 base short and J 6 bases short, with 16 bases between. In DNA form, the CDR3 reads TGTGCCAGCAGCTTAGTCTTTCTGTCCGGAGGCGAGCAGTACTTC. Translated, it gives CASSLVFLSGGEQYF.

The chain recombines TRBV15 with TRBJ1-3, with TRBD1 matching 7 bases. J was trimmed by 3 bases and V by 5 bases; bases with no gene match: 4. Germline loops: CDR1 LNHNV, CDR2 YYDKDF (reference sequence). This CDR3 has 14 residues. The CDR3 nucleotides are TGTGCCACCAGCTTCCGGGACAGTGGAAACACCATATATTTT. This codes for CATSFRDSGNTIYF.

The chain uses TRBV6-6 and TRBJ1-3, with 8 nucleotides matching TRBD1. The CDR3 is 16 amino acids. Unmatched junction bases numbered 13, after V lost 5 bases and J lost 7 bases. Germline V gene lookup returns CDR1 MNHNY and CDR2 SVGAGI (reference sequence). The CDR3, as DNA: TGTGCCAGCAGTCACCACGGCCAGGGGGCGCGGAACACCATATATTTT. Its protein is CASSHHGQGARNTIYF.

V gene TRBV6-2 or TRBV6-3 combines with J gene TRBJ1-6; tentative D call: TRBD1 (6 bases). Trimming took 1 base from V and 7 from J, leaving 11 bases between them. The CDR3 is made up of 15 amino acids. Germline CDR1 and CDR2: MNHEY and SVGEGT. This chain's CDR3 is CASSYWGQGNSPLHF. CDR3 bases: TGTGCCAGCAGTTACTGGGGGCAAGGCAATTCACCCCTCCACTTT.

The chain uses TRBV30 and TRBJ1-3; TRBD1 might be the D (5 bases). CDR1 GTSNPN and CDR2 SVGIG come from the germline V gene (reference sequence). V lost 2 bases to trimming and J lost 0 bases, with 14 bases between them. CDR3 length: 16 amino acids. CDR3 bases: TGTGCCTGGAGTCCCTCCAGGGTCTACTCTGGAAACACCATATATTTT. Amino acid sequence: CAWSPSRVYSGNTIYF. The full variable domain, its missing parts supplied by reference TRBV30 and TRBJ1-3, is SQTIHQWPATLVQPVGSPLSLECTVEGTSNPNLYWYRQAAGRGLQLLFYSVGIGQISSEVPQNLSASRPQDRQFILSSKKLLLSDSGFYLCAWSPSRVYSGNTIYFGEGSWLTVV.

The chain is built from TRBV6-4 and TRBJ2-1, with D hard to call. The CDR3 has 15 residues. Trimming shortened V by 2 bases and J by 2 bases, and 10 bases separated the two germline ends. Germline values: CDR1 MRHNA, CDR2 SNTAGT. DNA of the CDR3: TGTGCCAGCAGTGACGCGACGGTCCCCTACAATGAGCAGTTCTTC. This translates into CASSDATVPYNEQFF.

The chain employs TRBV6-2 or TRBV6-3 and TRBJ2-5; D gene ambiguous. The CDR3 loop spans 13 amino acids. The V gene's germline CDR1 is MNHEY and CDR2 SVGEGT. Trimming removed 6 bases from V and 4 bases from J, with 12 bases in between. CDR3 sequence (DNA): TGTGCCAGCAGACCTTGGACCGGAGAGACCCAGTACTTC. Translated, it gives CASRPWTGETQYF.

Only one count was recorded for this clone. The rearrangement joins TRBV19 to TRBJ1-6; 8 positions match TRBD1. Losses at the gene ends were 5 bases for V and 3 bases for J; bases not matched to a gene: 6. Germline CDR1 reads LNHDA; CDR2 reads SQIVND (reference sequence). The CDR3 has 16 residues. The CDR3 is CASSDQGAVYNSPLHF. Written as DNA, the CDR3 is TGTGCCAGTAGTGACCAGGGGGCCGTCTATAATTCACCCCTCCACTTT.

This chain joins TRBV9 and TRBJ1-1, with TRBD1 matching 9 bases. The CDR3 is 16 amino acids. V dropped 4 bases and J dropped 5; count of bases not matched to a gene: 12. Germline V gene lookup returns CDR1 SGDLS and CDR2 YYNGEE. CDR3 in DNA: TGTGCCAGCAGCTCTCTACCGGGACAGGGAGGGACTGAAGCTTTCTTT. It specifies CASSSLPGQGGTEAFF. Together with reference TRBV9 and TRBJ1-1, the CDR3 gives the full variable domain: DSGVTQTPKHLITATGQRVTLRCSPRSGDLSVYWYQQSLDQGLQFLIQYYNGEERAKGNILERFSAQQFPDLHSELNLSSLELGDSALYFCASSSLPGQGGTEAFFGQGTRLTVV.

The chain joins TRBV2 to TRBJ2-1; TRBD2 agrees at 8 bases. In germline, CDR1 is SNHLY, CDR2 FYNNEI. This CDR3 contains 15 residues. Trimming at V came to 5 bases and at J to 6 bases, leaving 9 bases not matched to a gene. The CDR3 nucleotides are TGTGCCAGCAGTCCCCCCGGGAGGGCCGTCAATGAGCAGTTCTTC. Translating gives CASSPPGRAVNEQFF.